These 23 T cell receptor beta chains were sequenced from one sample in a study of cytomegalovirus exposure and HLA in healthy donors. Clones were read by immunoSEQ multiplex PCR, and TCRdb kept only the in-frame ones, dropping some. The table records 150,000 to 200,000 clones, about 90% of them present only once. The sample comprised PBMCs. The source of these receptors is a young man in good health and CMV-seropositive.

This chain uses TRBV4-1 with TRBJ2-7; 9 positions match TRBD1. This CDR3 is 14 amino acids long. Losses at the gene ends were 1 base for V and 4 bases for J; bases not matched to a gene: 2. CDR1 is MGHRA and CDR2 is YSYEKL in the germline V gene. In nucleotides, the CDR3 is TGCGCCAGCAGCCAAGGGGACAGGGAGTACGAGCAGTACTTC. Translation gives CASSQGDREYEQYF.

The chain couples TRBV2 to TRBJ2-7; D remains ambiguous. The germline V gene encodes CDR1 SNHLY and CDR2 FYNNEI. The CDR3 covers 13 residues. Trimming cost V 3 bases and J 2 bases, with 8 bases left between them. The CDR3: CASSDTGTYEQYF. The CDR3 region has the DNA TGTGCCAGCAGTGATACGGGTACCTACGAGCAGTACTTC.

This clone was detected a few times. The rearrangement joins TRBV2 to TRBJ1-2; possible D gene TRBD1, 6 bases. The CDR3 covers 14 residues. Trimming pared 7 bases from V and 0 bases from J, leaving 12 bases between. Germline loops: CDR1 SNHLY, CDR2 FYNNEI. As DNA, the CDR3 is TGTGCCAGCACGCAAGACAGGACTAACTATGGCTACACCTTC. Its translation is CASTQDRTNYGYTF.

The genes are TRBV5-6 and TRBJ1-3, with 8 bases matching TRBD1. The CDR3 consists of 15 residues. CDR1 and CDR2 from the germline V gene are SGHDT and YYEEEE. V lost 1 base and J lost 8; bases outside the gene matches: 8. The CDR3 region has the DNA TGTGCCAGCAGCTTGTCTTTCCAGGGGGCCCACACCATATATTTT. This translates into CASSLSFQGAHTIYF.

V and J are TRBV5-1 and TRBJ2-3, with unresolved D. Germline values: CDR1 SGHRS, CDR2 YFSETQ. The CDR3 has 14 amino acids. Trimming cost V 0 bases and J 3 bases, with 8 bases left between them. The CDR3 loop reads CASSLGSGTDTQYF. CDR3 nucleotide sequence: TGCGCCAGCAGCTTGGGCTCGGGTACAGATACGCAGTATTTT. Full variable domain (missing parts from reference TRBV5-1 and TRBJ2-3): KAGVTQTPRYLIKTRGQQVTLSCSPISGHRSVSWYQQTPGQGLQFLFEYFSETQRNKGNFPGRFSGRQFSNSRSEMNVSTLELGDSALYLCASSLGSGTDTQYFGPGTRLTVL.

This chain links TRBV23-1 with TRBJ1-5; D gene unclear. TRBV23-1 counts as an open reading frame of uncertain function. Trimming took 3 bases from V and 2 from J, leaving 8 bases between them. CDR3 size: 14 residues. CDR3 sequence: CASSQSSGNQPQHF. DNA for the CDR3: TGCGCCAGCAGTCAGAGTAGTGGCAATCAGCCCCAGCATTTT.

The rearrangement links TRBV2 to TRBJ1-4, with D unresolved. Germline values: CDR1 SNHLY, CDR2 FYNNEI. The CDR3 covers 15 residues. The germline V and J ends were trimmed by 5 bases and 7 bases, with 17 bases remaining between them. CDR3 amino acids: CASSTPDTLGEKLFF. The CDR3, as DNA: TGTGCCAGCAGTACCCCTGACACCCTGGGTGAAAAACTGTTTTTT.

The chain employs TRBV7-9 and TRBJ1-1; D is uncertain. The CDR3 runs to 16 residues. V lost 1 base and J lost 3, with 15 bases in between. Per germline, CDR1 SEHNR and CDR2 FQNEAQ (reference sequence). The CDR3: CASSLGGGTSYTEAFF. CDR3 nucleotide sequence: TGTGCCAGCAGCTTAGGTGGCGGCACTTCGTACACTGAAGCTTTCTTT.

This clone was recorded once. V is TRBV7-2 and J is TRBJ2-1, with TRBD2 matching over 11 bases. CDR1 is SGHTA, CDR2 FQGNSA, per germline. The junction had 9 bases not matched to a gene; V was cut back by 2 bases and J by 0 bases. The CDR3 is 19 residues long. The CDR3 region has the DNA TGTGCCAGCAGCTTACACATAGCGGGAGGGCCAAACTCCTACAATGAGCAGTTCTTC. It is translated as CASSLHIAGGPNSYNEQFF.

The V and J genes are TRBV19 and TRBJ1-3, with D unresolved. There are 15 residues in the CDR3. The germline V and J ends were trimmed by 10 bases and 0 bases, with 16 bases remaining between them. Germline CDR1 is LNHDA and CDR2 is SQIVND (reference sequence). The CDR3 DNA reads TGTGCCACTCGTACCGCGGTTCTCTCTGGAAACACCATATATTTT. It codes for CATRTAVLSGNTIYF.

The chain has TRBV28 and TRBJ2-1; TRBD2 is a possible D gene (6 bases). Per the germline V gene, CDR1 is MDHEN and CDR2 is SYDVKM. This CDR3 comprises 17 residues. Trimming stripped 5 bases from V and 8 bases from J, with 25 bases between. The CDR3 DNA follows: TGTGCCAGCAGTCCCGACCCAAGACTAGTTTCATTCGATGAGCAGTTCTTC. Encoded protein: CASSPDPRLVSFDEQFF.

V is TRBV25-1 and J is TRBJ2-7; 8 bases are a match to TRBD2. The V gene end was trimmed by 1 base and the J gene end by 0 bases; junction bases not matched to a gene: 8. The germline V gene encodes CDR1 MGHDK and CDR2 SYGVNS. The CDR3 has 17 residues. CDR3 sequence (DNA): TGTGCCAGCAGTGAATCGGGGGGGCTACCCGGCTCCTACGAGCAGTACTTC. Translating gives CASSESGGLPGSYEQYF.

V is TRBV19 and J is TRBJ1-3; 8 nucleotides align to TRBD1. The CDR3 runs to 16 residues. Trimming took 5 bases from V and 0 from J; bases not matched to a gene: 6. CDR1 is LNHDA, CDR2 SQIVND, per germline (reference sequence). The CDR3 sequence: CASSLGTGSSGNTIYF. As DNA, the CDR3 is TGTGCCAGTAGTCTAGGGACAGGCAGCTCTGGAAACACCATATATTTT.

As for this clone: A read error may account for a junction end that differs from germline. The chain couples TRBV7-7 to TRBJ2-5; 7 bases line up with TRBD2. Germline CDR1 SSHAT, CDR2 FNYEAQ (reference sequence). CDR3 length: 13 amino acids. CDR3 in DNA: TGTGCTAGCATGGGGGGGGACGGGGAGACCCAGTACTTC. This encodes CASMGGDGETQYF.

The chain is built from TRBV5-1 and TRBJ2-3; 13 bases line up with TRBD2. V was clipped by 4 bases and J by 3 bases; unmatched bases: 5. The CDR3 covers 16 residues. Germline loops: CDR1 SGHRS, CDR2 YFSETQ. This CDR3 is CASSTGLAGATDTQYF. The CDR3 nucleotides are TGCGCCAGCAGCACAGGACTAGCGGGAGCTACAGATACGCAGTATTTT.

This clone was observed at least ten times. The chain is built from TRBV27 and TRBJ2-2; D call uncertain. CDR1 is MNHEY and CDR2 is SMNVEV in the germline V gene (reference sequence). The CDR3 has 15 residues. V lost 0 bases to trimming and J lost 3 bases, with 8 bases between them. CDR3 in amino acids: CASSLSSGYTGELFF. The CDR3 nucleotides read TGTGCCAGCAGTTTATCCTCAGGTTACACCGGGGAGCTGTTTTTT.

The chain joins TRBV7-8 to TRBJ2-5; no clear D. This CDR3 is built from 17 residues. CDR1 and CDR2 from the germline V gene are SGHVS and FQNEAQ. Trimming shortened V by 1 base and J by 0 bases, and 15 bases separated the two germline ends. The CDR3 DNA reads as TGTGCCAGCAGCTTAGATCTCAGTGTCGGGTACCAAGAGACCCAGTACTTC. Protein sequence: CASSLDLSVGYQETQYF.

The chain carries TRBV11-2 and TRBJ2-1, with TRBD2 matching 9 bases. V lost 0 bases, J lost 2 bases, and 2 bases stayed unmatched. Per germline, CDR1 SGHAT and CDR2 FQNNGV. This CDR3 contains 16 residues. CDR3 protein: CASSLERLAAYNEQFF. The CDR3 coding sequence is TGTGCCAGCAGCTTAGAGAGACTAGCGGCCTACAATGAGCAGTTCTTC.

The CDR3 DNA follows: TGTGCCAGCAGCTTAGTCGTAGGACTAGGCTCCTACAATGAGCAGTTCTTC. It codes for CASSLVVGLGSYNEQFF. The rearrangement joins TRBV7-6 to TRBJ2-1; 7 bases agree with TRBD2. The CDR3 is 17 amino acids. After removal of 1 base from V and 0 bases from J, the junction contained 6 bases not matched to a gene. Germline loops: CDR1 SGHVS, CDR2 FNYEAQ.

This clone was detected only once. The genes are TRBV11-3 and TRBJ1-1; D may be TRBD1 (5 bases). The CDR3 runs 13 residues. The germline gives CDR1 SGHNT, CDR2 YENEEA. The chain's CDR3 is CATGGRSNTEAFF. The CDR3 DNA reads TGTGCAACGGGGGGACGGTCGAACACTGAAGCTTTCTTT. Combining the CDR3 with reference TRBV11-3 and TRBJ1-1 gives the whole variable domain EAGVVQSPRYKIIEKKQPVAFWCNPISGHNTLYWYLQNLGQGPELLIRYENEEAVDDSQLPKDRFSAERLKGVDSTLKIQPAELGDSAVYLCATGGRSNTEAFFGQGTRLTVV.

CDR3 in DNA: TGTGCCAGCAGCCTCCGGGACAGGGGCCACGAGCAGTACTTC. The encoded protein is CASSLRDRGHEQYF. The rearrangement uses TRBV7-8 and TRBJ2-7; TRBD1 agrees at 10 bases. CDR1 and CDR2 from the germline V gene are SGHVS and FQNEAQ. This CDR3 is 14 amino acids long. V lost 5 bases to trimming and J lost 5 bases; unmatched junction nucleotides: 6. The whole variable domain, filled in from reference TRBV7-8 and TRBJ2-7, reads GAGVSQSPRYKVAKRGQDVALRCDPISGHVSLFWYQQALGQGPEFLTYFQNEAQLDKSGLPSDRFFAERPEGSVSTLKIQRTQQEDSAVYLCASSLRDRGHEQYFGPGTRLTVT.

V gene TRBV4-1 combines with J gene TRBJ1-2; weak D call: TRBD1 (5 bases). Trimming removed 0 bases from V and 4 bases from J, with 12 bases in between. The CDR3 has 15 amino acids. Germline V CDR1 and CDR2: MGHRA, YSYEKL. The CDR3 is CASSQDSGWAYGYTF. In nucleotides, the CDR3 is TGCGCCAGCAGCCAAGACTCAGGGTGGGCCTATGGCTACACCTTC.

The chain couples TRBV4-1 to TRBJ1-4; 7 nucleotides match TRBD1. Germline-derived CDR1 and CDR2 are MGHRA and YSYEKL. V trimming: 4 bases; J trimming: 0 bases; junction bases outside the gene matches: 5. The CDR3 loop spans 16 amino acids. The DNA of the CDR3 is TGCGCCAGCAGCCCCATACAGGGGACAACTAATGAAAAACTGTTTTTT. This encodes CASSPIQGTTNEKLFF.